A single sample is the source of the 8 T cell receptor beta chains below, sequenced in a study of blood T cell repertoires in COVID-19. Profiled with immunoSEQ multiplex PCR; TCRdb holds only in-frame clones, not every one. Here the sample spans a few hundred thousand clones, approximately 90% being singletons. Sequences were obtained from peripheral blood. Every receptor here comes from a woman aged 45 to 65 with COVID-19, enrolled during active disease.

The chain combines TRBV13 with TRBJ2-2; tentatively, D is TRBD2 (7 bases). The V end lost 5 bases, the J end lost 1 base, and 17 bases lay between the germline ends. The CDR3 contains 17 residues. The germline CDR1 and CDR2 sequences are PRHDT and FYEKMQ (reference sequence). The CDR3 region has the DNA TGTGCCAGCAGCGCCATGAGGGGGGAGGGGAACACCGGGGAGCTGTTTTTT. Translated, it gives CASSAMRGEGNTGELFF.

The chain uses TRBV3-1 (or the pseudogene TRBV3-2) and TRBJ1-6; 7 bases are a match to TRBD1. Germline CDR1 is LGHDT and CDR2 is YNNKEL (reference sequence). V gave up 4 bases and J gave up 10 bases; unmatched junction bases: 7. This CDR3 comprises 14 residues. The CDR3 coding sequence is TGTGCCAGCAGCCCTCGACAGGGAAACTCACCCCTCCACTTT. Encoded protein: CASSPRQGNSPLHF.

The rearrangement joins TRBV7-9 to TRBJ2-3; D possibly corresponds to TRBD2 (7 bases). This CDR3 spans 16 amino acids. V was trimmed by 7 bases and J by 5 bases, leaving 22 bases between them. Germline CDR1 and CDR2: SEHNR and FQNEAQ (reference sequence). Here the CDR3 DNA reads TGTGCCAGCATCCGTACCTCGGGGGGCGGGGGAGATACGCAGTATTTT. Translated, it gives CASIRTSGGGGDTQYF.

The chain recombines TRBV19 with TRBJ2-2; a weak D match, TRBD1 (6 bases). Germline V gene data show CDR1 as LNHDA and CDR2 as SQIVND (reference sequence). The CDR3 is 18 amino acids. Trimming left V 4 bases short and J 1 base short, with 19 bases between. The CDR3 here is CASSTSYTTGMNTGELFF. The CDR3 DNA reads TGTGCCAGTAGTACATCTTACACGACAGGCATGAACACCGGGGAGCTGTTTTTT.

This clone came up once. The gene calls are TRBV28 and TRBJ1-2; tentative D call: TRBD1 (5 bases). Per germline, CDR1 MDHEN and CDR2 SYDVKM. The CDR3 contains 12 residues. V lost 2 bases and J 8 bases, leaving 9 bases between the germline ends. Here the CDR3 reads CASSLGGDGYTF. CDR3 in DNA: TGTGCCAGCAGTTTAGGGGGGGACGGCTACACCTTC.

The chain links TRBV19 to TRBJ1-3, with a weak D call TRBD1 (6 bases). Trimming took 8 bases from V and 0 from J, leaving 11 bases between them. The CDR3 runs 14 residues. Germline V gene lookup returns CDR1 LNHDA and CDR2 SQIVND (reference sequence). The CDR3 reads CASGQRTSGNTIYF. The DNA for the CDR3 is TGTGCCAGTGGACAGCGGACCTCTGGAAACACCATATATTTT.

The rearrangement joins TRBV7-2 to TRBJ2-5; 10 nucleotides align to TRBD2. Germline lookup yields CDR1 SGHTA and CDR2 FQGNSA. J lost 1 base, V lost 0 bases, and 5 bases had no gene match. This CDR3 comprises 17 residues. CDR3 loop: CASSLAWTSGTQETQYF. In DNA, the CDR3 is TGTGCCAGCAGCTTAGCTTGGACTAGCGGCACCCAAGAGACCCAGTACTTC.

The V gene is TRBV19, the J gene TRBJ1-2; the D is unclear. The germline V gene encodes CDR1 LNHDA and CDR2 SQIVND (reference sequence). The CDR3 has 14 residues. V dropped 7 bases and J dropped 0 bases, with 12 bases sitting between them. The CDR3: CASKPDYSNYGYTF. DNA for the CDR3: TGTGCCAGTAAGCCAGACTATTCTAACTATGGCTACACCTTC.